The 14 T cell receptor beta chains reported below all come from one sample, sequenced in a study of T cell repertoires in cytomegalovirus infection. Using its own MiXCR run on the reads, TCRdb lists one record per CDR3 protein. The table lists fewer than 700,000 distinct CDR3 sequences, 20% to 30% of them singletons. Sequenced: CD8+ T cells from PBMCs. The receptors come from a human donor in good health (CMV status not recorded). Some clones in this sample may be carry-over from other donors' samples.

This clonotype has at least ten counts. The V and J genes are TRBV7-8 and TRBJ2-4; TRBD1 matches at 7 bases. The length of the CDR3 is 13 residues. V shed 5 bases, J shed 10 bases, and the junction held 8 bases outside the gene matches. Germline CDR1 reads SGHVS; CDR2 reads FQNEAQ. The CDR3 is CASSGTEIWIQYF. CDR3 bases: TGTGCCAGCAGCGGGACAGAGATTTGGATTCAGTACTTC.

A word on this clonotype: A much larger clone differs by one base, so this may be a read error. The CDR3 loop is CASSLWGRIQETQYF. The CDR3 DNA sequence: TGTGCCAGCAGTTTATGGGGCAGGATACAAGAGACCCAGTACTTC. The J gene is TRBJ2-5, the V gene TRBV12-3 or TRBV12-4; tentatively, D is TRBD1 (5 bases). Trimming removed 2 bases from V and 2 bases from J, with 12 bases in between. The CDR3 consists of 15 residues.

With respect to this clonotype: A read error may be the cause here, since a much bigger clone is one base away. The CDR3 nucleotides are TGTGTCAGCAGTTTATCAGGGGTGGGCACTGAAGCTTTCTTT. This translates into CVSSLSGVGTEAFF. The chain links TRBV28 to TRBJ1-1, with a weak D call TRBD1 (6 bases). This CDR3 is built from 14 residues. Germline CDR1 MDHEN, CDR2 SYDVKM.

The chain recombines TRBV5-4 with TRBJ2-1; D not resolved. Trimming left V 0 bases short and J 6 bases short, with 13 bases between. The CDR3 is 15 residues long. In germline, CDR1 is SGHNT, CDR2 YYREEE (reference sequence). The CDR3 reads CASSLVGSFGNEQFF. CDR3 coding DNA: TGTGCCAGCAGCTTGGTGGGGTCCTTCGGCAATGAGCAGTTCTTC. Using reference TRBV5-4 and TRBJ2-1 for the parts outside the CDR3, the full variable domain is ETGVTQSPTHLIKTRGQQVTLRCSSQSGHNTVSWYQQALGQGPQFIFQYYREEENGRGNFPPRFSGLQFPNYSSELNVNALELDDSALYLCASSLVGSFGNEQFFGPGTRLTVL.

This chain uses TRBV19 with TRBJ2-3; D remains ambiguous. Trimming left V 5 bases short and J 4 bases short, with 16 bases between. The CDR3 extends over 15 amino acids. The V gene's germline CDR1 is LNHDA and CDR2 SQIVND (reference sequence). CDR3 residues: CASSSFSFIPDTQYF. Here the CDR3 DNA reads TGTGCCAGTAGTTCCTTCTCGTTCATCCCAGATACGCAGTATTTT.

The table lists this clonotype with many counts. V usage is TRBV7-9 and J usage is TRBJ2-7; D call uncertain. The CDR3 consists of 13 residues. V gave up 3 bases and J gave up 1 base, with 7 bases separating them. Per germline, CDR1 SEHNR and CDR2 FQNEAQ (reference sequence). The CDR3 nucleotides read TGTGCCAGCAGCTTCGGGCAGTCCTACGAGCAGTACGTC. The encoded protein is CASSFGQSYEQYV.

This clonotype was seen more than once but under ten times. The chain links TRBV3-1 to TRBJ2-2; 15 bases match TRBD2. The CDR3 consists of 21 residues. Germline trimming cut 1 base from V and 0 bases from J; bases unmatched to any gene: 9. Germline assignment: CDR1 LGHDT and CDR2 YNNKEL (reference sequence). The CDR3, as DNA: TGTGCCAGCAGCCAAGGGATGACGGGACTAGCGGGGGGCCCGAACACCGGGGAGCTGTTTTTT. This translates into CASSQGMTGLAGGPNTGELFF.

J is TRBJ1-2 and V is TRBV29-1; possibly TRBD1 for D (5 bases). The germline V gene has CDR1 SQVTM and CDR2 ANQGSEA. Trimming stripped 3 bases from V and 4 bases from J, with 12 bases between. The CDR3 has 13 residues. CDR3 coding DNA: TGCAGCGTTGATCGGAGGGGTGTCTATGGCTACACCTTC. Protein: CSVDRRGVYGYTF.

On this clonotype: This may arise from a read error, as a much more abundant clone is one base away. The chain is built from TRBV6-5 and TRBJ1-3; D gene ambiguous. Trimming shortened V by 2 bases and J by 6 bases, and 11 bases separated the two germline ends. Germline values: CDR1 MNHEY, CDR2 SVGAGI. The CDR3 spans 14 residues. CDR3 sequence reads: CASSYGGVQNTIYF. CDR3 in DNA: TGTGCCAGCAGTTACGGCGGGGTTCAAAACACCATATATTTT.

This clonotype was recorded only once. V usage is TRBV20-1 and J usage is TRBJ2-7; D possibly matches TRBD1 or TRBD2 (6 bases each). The V gene lost 4 bases and the J gene lost 0 bases, with 13 bases spanning the gap. Germline CDR1 and CDR2: DFQATT and SNEGSKA (reference sequence). This CDR3 spans 14 amino acids. In DNA, the CDR3 is TGCAGTGCTACCAACCCGGGGGCCTCCTACGAGCAGTACGTC. Translation gives CSATNPGASYEQYV.

Remarks on this clonotype: Compared with germline, one end of the junction differs, possibly owing to a read error. The rearrangement joins TRBV12-3 or TRBV12-4 to TRBJ2-1; D ambiguous. This CDR3 spans 15 amino acids. The CDR3 DNA reads TGTGCCAGCAGTTTTTTGGGAAGCTCCTACAATGGGCAGTTCTTC. It translates to CASSFLGSSYNGQFF.

With respect to this clonotype: A much larger clone lies one base from this, so it may be a read error. The CDR3 is CASSLGRGNPETQYF. Written as DNA, the CDR3 is TGTGCCAGCAGCTTAGGGCGGGGTAATCCGGAGACCCAGTACTTC. The rearrangement joins TRBV11-2 to TRBJ2-5; D might be TRBD2 (6 bases). Germline values: CDR1 SGHAT, CDR2 FQNNGV. The CDR3 loop spans 15 amino acids. V shed 1 base and J shed 5 bases, with 14 bases lying between them.

The genes are TRBV29-1 and TRBJ1-2, with 9 bases aligning to TRBD1. CDR1 is SQVTM, CDR2 ANQGSEA, per germline. V lost 6 bases and J lost 4; bases outside the gene matches: 9. The CDR3 has 14 amino acids. The CDR3 sequence is CSVPIGQGSYGYTF. The CDR3 DNA reads as TGCAGCGTACCGATAGGACAGGGGAGCTATGGCTACACCTTC.

This chain uses TRBV25-1 with TRBJ1-2; 11 bases match TRBD1. The CDR3 is made up of 16 amino acids. The V segment lost 6 bases and the J segment 3 bases; nucleotides outside the gene matches: 9. The germline V gene encodes CDR1 MGHDK and CDR2 SYGVNS. CDR3 coding DNA: TGTGCCAGCAGGGAACCGGGACAGGGGGTCGACTATGGCTACACCTTC. Translating gives CASREPGQGVDYGYTF.